Listed below are T cell receptor beta chains from one sample, sequenced in a study of blood T cell repertoires in COVID-19. Measured with immunoSEQ multiplex PCR; TCRdb has only the in-frame clones, and not every one. Among about 180,000 clones listed, about four fifths were seen once. The sample was PBMCs or T cells enriched from blood (not recorded which). The receptors originated from a man in his 60s who had recovered from COVID-19. Both conserved end residues are part of each CDR3. D genes are given only for firm matches. Clone size is stated in some rows and not others, as once, few, many or a class when expanded.

TRBD2	16	TRBJ2-3	TRBV7-8	-	TGTGCCAGCAGCTTGTGGACTAGCGGGGGGTCCGATACGCAGTATTTT	CASSLWTSGGSDTQYF
-	16	TRBJ2-1	TRBV6-5	-	TGTGCCAGCAGTTACTCGAGCCAGGGGTCCTACAATGAGCAGTTCTTC	CASSYSSQGSYNEQFF
-	14	TRBJ1-2	TRBV28	-	TGTGCCAGCAGGGGTTCTGGACAGTTCTATGGCTACACCTTC	CASRGSGQFYGYTF
TRBD2	17	TRBJ2-3	TRBV28	once	TGTGCCAGCAGTAGTTCCGGGACTAGATGGTCCACAGATACGCAGTATTTT	CASSSSGTRWSTDTQYF
-	16	TRBJ2-7	TRBV19	-	TGTGCCAGTAGTATACTAGGAACTTCCCCGTTATACGAGCAGTACTTC	CASSILGTSPLYEQYF
TRBD1	16	TRBJ1-1	TRBV30	-	TGTGCCTGGAGTGTACGGGACAGGGGACTGAACACTGAAGCTTTCTTT	CAWSVRDRGLNTEAFF
TRBD1	14	TRBJ1-4	TRBV5-1	-	TGCGCCAGCAGCCTACAGGGGGCAGAAGAAAAACTGTTTTTT	CASSLQGAEEKLFF
TRBD2	14	TRBJ2-5	TRBV30	-	TGTGCCTGGAGTGGGACTAGCGGGGGAGAGACCCAGTACTTC	CAWSGTSGGETQYF
TRBD1	15	TRBJ2-7	TRBV7-9	once	TGTGCCAGCAGCTCCCGGGACAGGGCTGCCTACGAGCAGTACTTC	CASSSRDRAAYEQYF
TRBD2	16	TRBJ2-5	TRBV6-5	-	TGTGCCAGCAGTTACTCCGGACTAGCGGTCCAAGAGACCCAGTACTTC	CASSYSGLAVQETQYF
TRBD1	13	TRBJ1-2	TRBV6-4	-	TGTGCCACGCGACAGGGGACTATGGATGGCTACACCTTC	CATRQGTMDGYTF
-	14	TRBJ2-2	TRBV5-1	-	TGCGCCAGCAGCCCCTTGTCGGACACCGGGGAGCTGTTTTTT	CASSPLSDTGELFF
TRBD2	14	TRBJ2-3	TRBV29-1	-	TGCAGCGTCTCCACTAGCGGGGGCACAGATACGCAGTATTTT	CSVSTSGGTDTQYF
TRBD1	17	TRBJ2-6	TRBV19	once	TGTGCCAGTACCAGACCCGGGACAGGGTCTGGGGCCAACGTCCTGACTTTC	CASTRPGTGSGANVLTF
-	12	TRBJ1-1	TRBV29-1	-	TGCAGCGCCAGATGGGCCCAAACTGAAGCTTTCTTT	CSARWAQTEAFF
TRBD1	15	TRBJ2-3	TRBV6-6	-	TGTGCCAGCAGCATAGGGGGCGCGGGCACAGATACGCAGTATTTT	CASSIGGAGTDTQYF
-	14	TRBJ1-1	TRBV19	-	TGTGCCAGTAGTATCGGGATTATGAACACTGAAGCTTTCTTT	CASSIGIMNTEAFF
TRBD1	13	TRBJ1-1	TRBV6-5	-	TGTGCCAGCACCAGACAGGGCTTCGGTAGGGCTTTCTTT	CASTRQGFGRAFF
TRBD2	18	TRBJ2-1	TRBV5-4	-	TGTGCCAGCAGCCCACGAGCGGGAGCAATCATAACCTACAATGAGCAGTTCTTC	CASSPRAGAIITYNEQFF
TRBD1	15	TRBJ1-3	TRBV11-2	-	TGTGCCAGCAGCTCCACTCGACAGGGGCTCAGCACCATATATTTT	CASSSTRQGLSTIYF
TRBD1	15	TRBJ2-5	TRBV19	-	TGTGCCAGTAGTAGGGACAGGGAGGGAGAAGAGACCCAGTACTTC	CASSRDREGEETQYF
TRBD2	16	TRBJ2-1	TRBV4-1	-	TGCGCCAGCAGCCGGGAAACTAGCGTCCCCCTCAATGAGCAGTTCTTC	CASSRETSVPLNEQFF
-	14	TRBJ2-2	TRBV27	few	TGTGCCAGCCACAGTTCGGGGTTTTCCGGGGAGCTGTTTTTT	CASHSSGFSGELFF
TRBD2	13	TRBJ2-2	TRBV29-1	-	TGCAGCGTTGTGCGGGGGGCAGGCGGGGAGCTGTTTTTT	CSVVRGAGGELFF
TRBD2	15	TRBJ2-3	TRBV5-1	once	TGCGCCAGCAGCCCAAAAGGGACTAGCGGGAATACGCAGTATTTT	CASSPKGTSGNTQYF
TRBD1	13	TRBJ1-1	TRBV7-2	-	TGTGCCAGCGACAGGGGGTCAGGCACTGAAGCTTTCTTT	CASDRGSGTEAFF
-	14	TRBJ1-4	TRBV27	-	TGTGCCAGCAGTTTATCTGGGCCGGTGGGAGAACTGTTTTTT	CASSLSGPVGELFF
-	15	TRBJ1-6	TRBV5-6	-	TGTGCCAGCAGCTACCGGGGTAGAGGCAATTCACCCCTCCACTTT	CASSYRGRGNSPLHF
TRBD1	17	TRBJ1-4	TRBV28	-	TGTGCCAGCGAACCCCCGGGACAGTCCCCTCTCCAGGAAAAACTGTTTTTT	CASEPPGQSPLQEKLFF
TRBD2	17	TRBJ2-5	TRBV7-8	-	TGTGCCAGCAGCTCCGGGACTAGCTGGGTAAGAGGAGAGACCCAGTACTTC	CASSSGTSWVRGETQYF
-	14	TRBJ1-4	TRBV7-2	few	TGTGCCAGCAGCTTAGGAGGGGGGGATGAAAAACTGTTTTTT	CASSLGGGDEKLFF
TRBD1	14	TRBJ1-6	TRBV11-1	-	TGTGCCAGCAGCTCGGACAGGACTAATTCACCCCTCCACTTT	CASSSDRTNSPLHF
-	20	TRBJ1-2	TRBV21-1	-	TGTGCCAGCCCCAAATCAACACCGGGACAGGGGTCCCTCTTTAACTATGGCTACACCTTC	CASPKSTPGQGSLFNYGYTF
TRBD1	14	TRBJ2-7	TRBV7-9	few	TGTGCCAGCAGGGGGACAGGGGGAACCTACGAGCAGTACTTC	CASRGTGGTYEQYF
TRBD1	15	TRBJ2-7	TRBV5-6	-	TGTGCCAGCAGCTTGGCCGGACAGGGGCGTCTACAGCAGTACTTC	CASSLAGQGRLQQYF
TRBD2	14	TRBJ2-3	TRBV18	-	TGTGCCAGCCGGACTAGCGGGCGGGCAGATACGCAGTATTTT	CASRTSGRADTQYF
-	16	TRBJ2-7	TRBV5-4	-	TGTGCCAGCAGCGCGGCATCTAGCTCACAGATCTACGAGCAGTACTTC	CASSAASSSQIYEQYF
TRBD1	15	TRBJ1-6	TRBV9	-	TGTGCCAGCAGCGTATCCGGGACAGGGGGCTCACCCCTCCACTTT	CASSVSGTGGSPLHF
-	14	TRBJ1-2	TRBV6-2/TRBV6-3	-	TGTGCCAGCAGTTACGACAGATACTCCTATGGCTACACCTTC	CASSYDRYSYGYTF
TRBD1	16	TRBJ1-1	TRBV28	-	TGTGCCAGCAGTTTACAGGGACAGGGAATCAAACTGGAAGCTTTCTTT	CASSLQGQGIKLEAFF
TRBD1	15	TRBJ1-4	TRBV7-2	once	TGTGCCAGCAGCTCACAAACAGGGGTGGGGGAAAAACTGTTTTTT	CASSSQTGVGEKLFF
TRBD1	14	TRBJ1-6	TRBV5-8	once	TGTGCCAGCAGCATCAGACAGGGTGGATCACCCCTCCACTTT	CASSIRQGGSPLHF
TRBD2	13	TRBJ2-7	TRBV7-2	once	TGTGCCAGCAGCCTCAGACTAGCGGGTGAGCAGTACTTC	CASSLRLAGEQYF
TRBD2	19	TRBJ2-1	TRBV19	-	TGTGCCAGTAGTATAGATCCTCCTAGCGGAGCTAGCTCCTACAATGAGCAGTTCTTC	CASSIDPPSGASSYNEQFF
-	13	TRBJ2-7	TRBV19	-	TGTGCCAGTAGTGCCCAGGCGGGCTGGGAGCAGTACTTC	CASSAQAGWEQYF
-	15	TRBJ2-7	TRBV7-9	-	TGTGCCAGCAGCTTAGCCGGGAGTCTAACCTACGAGCAGTACTTC	CASSLAGSLTYEQYF
TRBD1	14	TRBJ1-3	TRBV6-5	once	TGTGCCAGCAGGACGACAGGGTCCGGAAACACCATATATTTT	CASRTTGSGNTIYF
-	10	TRBJ2-7	TRBV11-2	once	TGTGCCAGCTCCACCTACGAGCAGTACTTC	CASSTYEQYF
TRBD2	16	TRBJ2-3	TRBV5-1	few	TGCGCCAGCAGCTCAGCGGGGGGGACCTCCACAGATACGCAGTATTTT	CASSSAGGTSTDTQYF
-	15	TRBJ2-2	TRBV7-8	few	TGTGCCAGCAGCCGCTCAAATTCAGGATCCGGGGAGCTGTTTTTT	CASSRSNSGSGELFF
-	16	TRBJ2-5	TRBV5-1	-	TGCGCCAGCAGCTTGGGTGGAAGGGGTTACCAAGAGACCCAGTACTTC	CASSLGGRGYQETQYF
-	15	TRBJ1-5	TRBV7-2	-	TGTGCCAGCAGTACACCCGGGACACTTAGTCAGCCCCAGCATTTT	CASSTPGTLSQPQHF
-	14	TRBJ2-2	TRBV28	-	TGTGCCAGCAGTTGGGGGCGGACGACCGGGGAGCTGTTTTTT	CASSWGRTTGELFF
TRBD1	14	TRBJ2-2	TRBV10-3	-	TGTGCCATCGCTTGGGACAGGGAGGCCGGGGAGCTGTTTTTT	CAIAWDREAGELFF
-	15	TRBJ2-5	TRBV10-3	-	TGTGCCATCAGTGACCTAAGTCAGGGTGGCGAGACCCAGTACTTC	CAISDLSQGGETQYF
TRBD2	15	TRBJ2-3	TRBV6-4	-	TGTGCCAGCAGTGAAGGGGCGGGGGGGCCAGATACGCAGTATTTT	CASSEGAGGPDTQYF
-	16	TRBJ1-1	TRBV28	-	TGTGCCAGCAGTTTTACTCAATCGTTGGAGGACACTGAAGCTTTCTTT	CASSFTQSLEDTEAFF